This passage covers 27 T cell receptor beta chains from one sample sequenced in a study of CD4 T cells in relation to SARS-CoV-2 and coronaviruses. CD4+ T cells from unexposed donors were obtained before the COVID-19 pandemic (2011-2018). CD4+ T cells were isolated from the cells after more than nine days of culture. Antigen specificity for these receptors is unknown. The method was immunoSEQ multiplex PCR; TCRdb's version includes in-frame clones alone and lacks a portion of them. This table has 20,000 to 30,000 clones, over 70% appearing once. Material for sequencing was CD4+ T cells from PBMCs, cultured in vitro. These receptors all stem from a human donor in good health.

The chain employs TRBV6-5 and TRBJ1-1, with a weak D call TRBD1 (5 bases). The germline V gene has CDR1 MNHEY and CDR2 SVGAGI. CDR3 size: 13 residues. With 5 bases removed from V and 10 bases from J, the gap between germline ends came to 17 bases. The CDR3 region has the DNA TGTGCCAGCAGTCGACAGCCAGCGAGGATAGCTTTCTTT. Translated, it gives CASSRQPARIAFF.

The chain uses TRBV7-2 and TRBJ2-1; 8 positions match TRBD1. Looked up from germline, CDR1 is SGHTA and CDR2 is FQGNSA. The CDR3 is made up of 14 amino acids. Germline trimming cut 2 bases from V and 10 bases from J; bases unmatched to any gene: 7. CDR3 sequence reads: CASSLSDRVGEQFF. The CDR3 DNA is TGTGCCAGCAGCTTATCGGACAGGGTCGGCGAGCAGTTCTTC. The variable domain in full, with the rest retrieved from reference TRBV7-2 and TRBJ2-1, is GAGVSQSPSNKVTEKGKDVELRCDPISGHTALYWYRQSLGQGLEFLIYFQGNSAPDKSGLPSDRFSAERTGGSVSTLTIQRTQQEDSAVYLCASSLSDRVGEQFFGPGTRLTVL.

This clone was seen a single time. The CDR3 loop reads CASSQEDSQEFLAFHTQYF. CDR3 coding DNA: TGCGCCAGCAGCCAAGAGGACAGCCAAGAATTCTTAGCATTTCATACGCAGTATTTT. The V call is TRBV4-3, the J call TRBJ2-3; possibly TRBD1 for D (6 bases). Deletions cut 0 bases from V and 7 bases from J, with 26 bases between. Germline V gene data show CDR1 as LGHNA and CDR2 as YSLEER. The CDR3 runs 19 residues.

The V and J genes are TRBV7-2 and TRBJ1-2, with 10 bases matching TRBD1. The CDR3 consists of 15 residues. J gave up 3 bases and V 4 bases, and 5 bases lay outside the gene matches. CDR1 SGHTA and CDR2 FQGNSA come from the germline V gene. In DNA form, the CDR3 reads TGTGCCAGCAGCTCCCCGGGACAGGGGTACTATGGCTACACCTTC. This translates into CASSSPGQGYYGYTF.

This sequence joins TRBV2 and TRBJ2-3; TRBD2 matches 8 bases. The CDR3 loop spans 17 amino acids. Germline CDR1 and CDR2: SNHLY and FYNNEI. J gave up 2 bases and V 2 bases, and 9 bases lay outside the gene matches. CDR3 bases: TGTGCCAGCAGTGAATCTTCTCTAGCGGGCCCCACAGATACGCAGTATTTT. Translating gives CASSESSLAGPTDTQYF.

The chain couples TRBV29-1 to TRBJ2-1; D is unclear. The CDR3 consists of 13 residues. Trimming took 7 bases from V and 0 from J, leaving 10 bases between them. The germline V gene has CDR1 SQVTM and CDR2 ANQGSEA. The CDR3 is CSGRRSSYNEQFF. CDR3 in DNA: TGCAGCGGGAGACGTAGCTCCTACAATGAGCAGTTCTTC.

The chain combines TRBV30 with TRBJ1-6, with D possibly matching TRBD1 (6 bases). V lost 1 base and J 2 bases, leaving 9 bases between the germline ends. Looked up from germline, CDR1 is GTSNPN and CDR2 is SVGIG (reference sequence). The CDR3 is made up of 15 amino acids. The CDR3 reads CAWSAGAAYNSPLHF. The CDR3 coding sequence is TGTGCCTGGAGTGCAGGGGCCGCCTATAATTCACCCCTCCACTTT. Full variable domain (outside the CDR3, taken from reference TRBV30 and TRBJ1-6): SQTIHQWPATLVQPVGSPLSLECTVEGTSNPNLYWYRQAAGRGLQLLFYSVGIGQISSEVPQNLSASRPQDRQFILSSKKLLLSDSGFYLCAWSAGAAYNSPLHFGNGTRLTVT.

V gene TRBV6-5 combines with J gene TRBJ2-7; TRBD1 aligns across 7 bases. Per the germline V gene, CDR1 is MNHEY and CDR2 is SVGAGI. V lost 5 bases and J lost 6; bases outside the gene matches: 13. There are 15 residues in the CDR3. CDR3 coding DNA: TGTGCCAGCAGTCGACAAGGGGACAGCCTCACCGAGCAGTACTTC. It translates to CASSRQGDSLTEQYF.

The chain joins TRBV19 to TRBJ1-3; possibly TRBD1 for D (6 bases). V shed 7 bases and J shed 2 bases, with 15 bases lying between them. Per the germline V gene, CDR1 is LNHDA and CDR2 is SQIVND (reference sequence). The CDR3 extends over 15 amino acids. Here the CDR3 DNA reads TGTGCCAGTACTCGCGGAGGGGGGACTGGAAACACCATATATTTT. As protein: CASTRGGGTGNTIYF.

The chain recombines TRBV12-3 or TRBV12-4 with TRBJ1-5, with D unresolved. V was trimmed by 2 bases and J by 9 bases, leaving 8 bases between them. The CDR3 runs 12 residues. The CDR3 reads CASSLFPRPQHF. The DNA of the CDR3 is TGTGCCAGCAGTTTATTCCCGAGGCCCCAGCATTTT.

The CDR3 DNA reads as TGCGCCAGCAGCCCAAACAATGAGCAGTTCTTC. Residues: CASSPNNEQFF. V gene TRBV4-3 combines with J gene TRBJ2-1; D gene unclear. The CDR3 runs to 11 residues. Trimming took 4 bases from V and 5 from J, leaving 3 bases between them. CDR1 LGHNA and CDR2 YSLEER come from the germline V gene.

The CDR3 is CASSPGGLYNEQFF. The CDR3, as DNA: TGTGCCAGCAGCCCGGGGGGCCTCTACAATGAGCAGTTCTTC. The chain is built from TRBV16 and TRBJ2-1, with D perhaps TRBD2 (7 bases). The V end was cut by 4 bases, the J end by 3 bases, with 10 bases between. CDR3 length: 14 amino acids. CDR1 and CDR2 (germline): KGHSY, FQNENV.

The rearrangement uses TRBV19 and TRBJ1-1, with D unresolved. The length of the CDR3 is 13 residues. From germline, CDR1 is LNHDA and CDR2 SQIVND (reference sequence). V lost 2 bases and J lost 0, with 4 bases in between. CDR3 loop: CASSITVNTEAFF. The CDR3 nucleotides read TGTGCCAGTAGTATAACAGTGAACACTGAAGCTTTCTTT.

The chain has TRBV28 and TRBJ2-3, with D possibly called TRBD1 or TRBD2 (6 bases each). Germline CDR1 and CDR2: MDHEN and SYDVKM. There are 16 residues in the CDR3. V dropped 2 bases and J dropped 0 bases, with 12 bases sitting between them. CDR3 in DNA: TGTGCCAGCAGTTTACCCGGGGGCGCGAGCACAGATACGCAGTATTTT. The encoded protein is CASSLPGGASTDTQYF.

V and J are TRBV5-8 and TRBJ2-5; D not certain. The CDR3 sequence is 15 residues long. V was cut by 0 bases and J by 2 bases, with 11 bases left in between. Germline V lookup: CDR1 SGHTS, CDR2 YDEGEE. CDR3 protein: CASSLGGGIQETQYF. Written as DNA, the CDR3 is TGTGCCAGCAGCTTGGGCGGCGGAATACAAGAGACCCAGTACTTC.

The rearrangement uses TRBV5-8 and TRBJ2-5, with a possible D match to TRBD2 (5 bases). The V gene's germline CDR1 is SGHTS and CDR2 YDEGEE. The CDR3 covers 16 residues. Trimming pared 7 bases from V and 1 base from J, leaving 20 bases between. The CDR3 nucleotides read TGTGCCAGCCTCCGTCCCCAAAGCGGTTTCCAAGAGACCCAGTACTTC. Translated: CASLRPQSGFQETQYF.

Written as DNA, the CDR3 is TGTGCCAGCAGCCGGGGTCTAGCGGGGGGACAAGAGACCCAGTACTTC. Translating it yields CASSRGLAGGQETQYF. V usage is TRBV3-1 (or the pseudogene TRBV3-2) and J usage is TRBJ2-5, with 11 bases fitting TRBD2. In germline, CDR1 is LGHDT, CDR2 YNNKEL (reference sequence). The CDR3 sequence is 16 residues long. J lost 2 bases, V lost 4 bases, and 6 bases had no gene match.

The chain joins TRBV9 to TRBJ1-3; a possible D gene is TRBD1 (5 bases). V gave up 5 bases and J gave up 2 bases, with 17 bases separating them. This CDR3 spans 16 amino acids. Germline V gene lookup returns CDR1 SGDLS and CDR2 YYNGEE. The CDR3 region has the DNA TGTGCCAGCAGTAGTCTGTCAGGGTTTGCTGGAAACACCATATATTTT. It yields the protein CASSSLSGFAGNTIYF.

This clone has only a few counts. The chain has TRBV9 and TRBJ2-7; 8 bases agree with TRBD1. CDR3 size: 15 residues. After removal of 3 bases from V and 2 bases from J, the junction contained 7 bases not matched to a gene. Germline CDR1 is SGDLS and CDR2 is YYNGEE. The CDR3 protein is CASSARTGSPYEQYF. For the CDR3, the DNA is TGTGCCAGCAGCGCCCGGACAGGGAGCCCCTACGAGCAGTACTTC.

The sample holds one count of this clone. The chain joins TRBV7-9 to TRBJ2-5; no reliable D call. CDR3 size: 13 residues. The germline CDR1 and CDR2 sequences are SEHNR and FQNEAQ (reference sequence). Trimming removed 5 bases at V and 2 bases at J, with 9 bases between. CDR3 nucleotides: TGTGCCAGCAGCCCCCCTGGGCAAGAGACCCAGTACTTC. Its translation is CASSPPGQETQYF.

This clone has just a few counts. This chain uses TRBV19 with TRBJ2-1; 7 positions agree with TRBD1. The CDR3 runs to 15 residues. J was trimmed by 5 bases and V by 5 bases; bases with no gene match: 9. CDR1 is LNHDA and CDR2 is SQIVND in the germline V gene (reference sequence). Here the CDR3 reads CASSPRRGYNNEQFF. The CDR3 region has the DNA TGTGCCAGTAGTCCCCGCAGGGGGTACAACAATGAGCAGTTCTTC. Variable domain in full (rest from reference TRBV19 and TRBJ2-1): DGGITQSPKYLFRKEGQNVTLSCEQNLNHDAMYWYRQDPGQGLRLIYYSQIVNDFQKGDIAEGYSVSREKKESFPLTVTSAQKNPTAFYLCASSPRRGYNNEQFFGPGTRLTVL.

The rearrangement uses TRBV28 and TRBJ1-6; D is perhaps TRBD1 (6 bases). V lost 11 bases and J lost 9, with 14 bases in between. CDR3 length equals 12 residues. CDR1 MDHEN and CDR2 SYDVKM come from the germline V gene. This chain's CDR3 is CAFGQGSSPLHF. CDR3 sequence (DNA): TGTGCCTTTGGGCAGGGGAGTTCACCCCTCCACTTT.

The V and J genes are TRBV19 and TRBJ1-2, with 8 positions matching TRBD1. Germline V lookup: CDR1 LNHDA, CDR2 SQIVND (reference sequence). V dropped 5 bases and J dropped 7; count of bases not matched to a gene: 3. The CDR3 length is 12 residues. The DNA for the CDR3 is TGTGCCAGTAGTCCCGGGACAGGTGGCTACACCTTC. Residues: CASSPGTGGYTF.

Concerning this clone itself: The junction and the germline gene differ at one end; a read error may be behind it. The V gene is TRBV7-7, the J gene TRBJ2-1; perhaps TRBD2 as D (5 bases). The CDR3 is 15 residues long. Germline loops: CDR1 SSHAT, CDR2 FNYEAQ (reference sequence). The CDR3 DNA reads as TGTGCTAGCAGTTCCGGGATCCAGGCCTACAATGAGCAGTTCTTC. This sequence encodes CASSSGIQAYNEQFF.

The chain links TRBV6-6 to TRBJ1-5; the D is unclear. This CDR3 is built from 15 residues. Trimming shortened V by 3 bases and J by 4 bases, and 13 bases separated the two germline ends. CDR1 and CDR2 from the germline V gene are MNHNY and SVGAGI (reference sequence). The CDR3 spells CASSYQQDLNQPQHF. DNA of the CDR3: TGTGCCAGCAGTTATCAGCAGGATCTAAATCAGCCCCAGCATTTT.

This chain links TRBV20-1 with TRBJ2-7, with 7 bases aligning to TRBD2. Germline lookup yields CDR1 DFQATT and CDR2 SNEGSKA (reference sequence). The CDR3 consists of 16 residues. V lost 3 bases to trimming and J lost 4 bases; unmatched junction nucleotides: 15. CDR3 protein: CSASEFSGLSGYEQYF. The DNA for the CDR3 is TGCAGTGCTAGTGAATTTAGCGGGTTGTCGGGTTACGAGCAGTACTTC.

The CDR3, as DNA: TGCGCCAGCAGCGGATCAGGACTAGCGGGGCAAGAGACCCAGTACTTC. Its protein is CASSGSGLAGQETQYF. The V call is TRBV5-1, the J call TRBJ2-5, with TRBD2 matching over 12 bases. V dropped 4 bases and J dropped 2; count of bases not matched to a gene: 6. Germline values: CDR1 SGHRS, CDR2 YFSETQ. The CDR3 totals 16 residues. Filled out from reference TRBV5-1 and TRBJ2-5, the complete variable domain reads KAGVTQTPRYLIKTRGQQVTLSCSPISGHRSVSWYQQTPGQGLQFLFEYFSETQRNKGNFPGRFSGRQFSNSRSEMNVSTLELGDSALYLCASSGSGLAGQETQYFGPGTRLLVL.